This TCR beta chain was observed in a study of CD8+ T cells in alopecia areata. Looking at the study overall: For the treated group, dosing was oral tofacitinib at 5 to 10 mg twice daily. General observations from the study: Between patients, shared TCR sequences were less clear than in mice. This was possibly due in part to HLA diversity in the patient population.

Trimming stripped 4 bases from V and 1 base from J, with 11 bases between. Germline V gene sequence: CDR1 SGHRS, CDR2 YFSETQ. This CDR3 is built from 14 residues. RNA, once extracted, was reverse transcribed into cDNA for use as the sequencing template. Some clones are missing from TCRdb's copy, which holds only in-frame ones; the method was immunoSEQ multiplex PCR. The table records 110,000 or so clones, roughly three fifths of them present only once. As for treatment: oral pan-JAK inhibitor, 5-10 mg twice daily. This clone was seen more than once but under ten times. Antigen specificity is unknown. The chain employs TRBV5-1 and TRBJ2-5, with TRBD2 as a possible D gene (5 bases). The receptor's source is a human donor with alopecia areata. The source was CD4+ T cells sorted from blood, collected at week 24, from a patient treated with tofacitinib. The CDR3 sequence is CASSAPDFQETQYF. The CDR3 DNA is TGCGCCAGCAGCGCACCGGACTTCCAAGAGACCCAGTACTTC.